The following is a TCR beta chain sequence with its context. Its matching antigen is unknown. Terminally differentiated effector memory CD45RA+ cells were excluded from the naive CD8 cells, which were CD45RO-negative and positively selected for CCR7. Each sample came from a Caucasian adult donor living in Nashville, Tennessee. This sample stems from a study of shared clonotypes between healthy human individuals. Whole-study results and caveats: Larger richness was generally estimated for naive than memory subsets.

Produced via immunoSEQ multiplex PCR; TCRdb's table is partial and in-frame only. The data contain roughly 650,000 clones, approximately 96% of them seen just once; the ten biggest clones take up roughly 0.1%. V shed 0 bases and J 5 bases; nucleotides not matched to a gene: 12. CDR1 is MNHEY and CDR2 is SMNVEV in the germline V gene (reference sequence). This CDR3 spans 17 amino acids. This rearrangement joins TRBV27 to TRBJ1-2, with 7 bases lining up with TRBD1. This TCR derives from a young woman in good health. Sequenced material: naive CD8+ T cells sorted from blood. The chain's CDR3 is CASSLSWDSASKYGYTF. The CDR3 nucleotides read TGTGCCAGCAGTTTATCTTGGGACAGCGCATCCAAATATGGCTACACCTTC.